This T cell receptor (beta chain) came from a study of T cell changes during pregnancy in multiple sclerosis. In germline, CDR1 is MNHNS, CDR2 SASEGT. Trimming removed 6 bases from V and 0 bases from J, with 14 bases in between. CDR3 size: 15 residues. Sequencing used immunoSEQ multiplex PCR; TCRdb keeps in-frame clones, though not all of them. The top ten hold about 1.2% of the sample, which has more than 45,000 clones, roughly 88% seen once. The sequences come from CD4+ T cells from peripheral blood mononuclear cells, collected in the second trimester of pregnancy. The sequence was obtained from a female donor with multiple sclerosis, enrolled in a pregnancy study. The J gene is TRBJ1-1, the V gene TRBV6-1; D call uncertain. This chain's CDR3 is CASRADGRMNTEAFF. In DNA, the CDR3 is TGTGCCAGCAGGGCCGATGGTCGCATGAACACTGAAGCTTTCTTT.